This T cell receptor (beta chain) was recorded in a study of T cells in Graves' hyperthyroidism and ophthalmopathy. Points from the study as a whole: Blood also carried most thyroid clonotypes expanded above 0.001.

There were TCR beta CDR3 regions amplified from RNA transcripts. The TCR CDR3 first-round RT-PCR relied on the HTBI primer set. Each CDR3 protein gets one entry after TCRdb re-called the multiplex PCR reads with MiXCR. The table records a few hundred thousand distinct CDR3 sequences, around 15% of them present only once. The V gene lost 3 bases and the J gene lost 9 bases, with 9 bases spanning the gap. CDR1 and CDR2 from the germline V gene are GTSNPN and SVGIG (reference sequence). CDR3 length: 11 residues. At least ten counts were recorded for this clonotype. Its antigen is unidentified. The specimen was blood. V and J are TRBV30 and TRBJ2-1; either TRBD1 or TRBD2 may supply D (5 bases each). This clonotype was sampled from a young woman with Graves' ophthalmopathy. CDR3 region: CAWRDGGEQFF. The CDR3 nucleotides are TGTGCCTGGAGGGATGGGGGTGAGCAGTTCTTC.